The 18 T cell receptor beta chains presented below share a single source sample, sequenced in a study of cytomegalovirus exposure and HLA in healthy donors. Primers included in the PCR were 60 Vbeta and 13 Jbeta primers. Using immunoSEQ multiplex PCR, the repertoire was profiled, and TCRdb retains in-frame clones only, with some absent. The sample yields about 200,000 clones, more than 60% seen once. The sequenced material came from PBMCs. The source is a woman in her 30s in good health and CMV-seropositive.

The chain couples TRBV7-3 to TRBJ2-1; 10 bases map to TRBD2. With V trimmed by 7 bases and J by 9 bases, 6 bases remained unmatched. The germline V gene encodes CDR1 SGHTA and CDR2 FQGTGA. There are 13 residues in the CDR3. CDR3: CASNLAGEGEQFF. CDR3 DNA: TGTGCCAGCAATCTAGCGGGAGAGGGTGAGCAGTTCTTC.

V gene TRBV4-1 combines with J gene TRBJ2-1, with 13 bases fitting TRBD2. V was clipped by 4 bases and J by 2 bases; unmatched bases: 5. The CDR3 totals 17 residues. Germline loops: CDR1 MGHRA, CDR2 YSYEKL. CDR3 residues: CASSRGGLAGTYNEQFF. CDR3 nucleotides: TGCGCCAGCAGCCGGGGGGGACTAGCGGGGACCTACAATGAGCAGTTCTTC.

The chain recombines TRBV7-2 with TRBJ1-5; tentative D call: TRBD1 (5 bases). V lost 1 base to trimming and J lost 2 bases, with 12 bases between them. This CDR3 has 16 residues. In germline, CDR1 is SGHTA, CDR2 FQGNSA. In DNA form, the CDR3 reads TGTGCCAGCAGCTTAGTGGGGGGAAGAGGCAATCAGCCCCAGCATTTT. Translation gives CASSLVGGRGNQPQHF.

This clone was counted a few times. This chain connects TRBV5-1 to TRBJ2-3, with 7 bases matching TRBD2. The CDR3 is 12 amino acids. Per germline, CDR1 SGHRS and CDR2 YFSETQ. Trimming at V came to 5 bases and at J to 8 bases, leaving 5 bases not matched to a gene. The CDR3 DNA reads TGCGCCAGCAGTTACGGGGGGAGTACGCAGTATTTT. It translates to CASSYGGSTQYF.

This clone has a single count. The V call is TRBV7-9, the J call TRBJ2-1; 9 bases are a match to TRBD2. V lost 10 bases and J lost 8; bases outside the gene matches: 21. The CDR3 loop spans 17 amino acids. Germline V CDR1 and CDR2: SEHNR, FQNEAQ (reference sequence). CDR3 residues: CATSRGRREGHSDEQFF. The CDR3, as DNA: TGTGCCACATCAAGGGGTCGGCGGGAGGGCCATAGTGATGAGCAGTTCTTC.

V and J are TRBV5-4 and TRBJ2-7, with D maybe TRBD1 (6 bases). CDR3 size: 12 residues. CDR1 is SGHNT and CDR2 is YYREEE in the germline V gene (reference sequence). Between the trimmed V and J ends, which lost 4 bases and 5 bases, there was a span of 10 bases. This CDR3 is CASSQQGHEQYF. DNA of the CDR3: TGTGCCAGCAGCCAACAGGGCCACGAGCAGTACTTC.

This chain joins TRBV19 and TRBJ1-5; D gene uncertain. Germline V gene sequence: CDR1 LNHDA, CDR2 SQIVND (reference sequence). There are 14 residues in the CDR3. Trimming took 3 bases from V and 0 from J, leaving 6 bases between them. The CDR3: CASSIGNSNQPQHF. CDR3 coding DNA: TGTGCCAGTAGTATCGGGAATAGCAATCAGCCCCAGCATTTT.

The CDR3 region has the DNA TGCGCCAGCGGGAACAGGGCCATCTCTGGAAACACCATATATTTT. Translated: CASGNRAISGNTIYF. J is TRBJ1-3 and V is TRBV4-3, with D possibly being TRBD1 (6 bases). The germline V gene has CDR1 LGHNA and CDR2 YSLEER. This CDR3 has 15 residues. The V gene lost 8 bases and the J gene lost 0 bases, with 14 bases spanning the gap.

The chain combines TRBV18 with TRBJ1-6; 10 nucleotides align to TRBD1. The CDR3 runs 17 residues. Germline assignment: CDR1 KGHSH and CDR2 LQKENI. V lost 3 bases to trimming and J lost 3 bases; unmatched junction nucleotides: 5. In DNA form, the CDR3 reads TGTGCCAGCTCACCTCGACAGGGGGCCGTCTATAATTCACCCCTCCACTTT. Translating it yields CASSPRQGAVYNSPLHF.

The rearrangement joins TRBV7-2 to TRBJ2-6; a possible D gene is TRBD1 (5 bases). V shed 0 bases and J shed 4 bases, with 7 bases lying between them. CDR3 length equals 15 residues. From germline, CDR1 is SGHTA and CDR2 FQGNSA. The chain's CDR3 is CASSLAGAGANVLTF. CDR3 in DNA: TGTGCCAGCAGCTTAGCAGGGGCGGGGGCCAACGTCCTGACTTTC.

This chain joins TRBV2 and TRBJ2-3, with 7 bases fitting TRBD1. The J segment lost 0 bases and the V segment lost 6 bases, leaving 3 bases of the junction unmatched. In germline, CDR1 is SNHLY, CDR2 FYNNEI. CDR3 length equals 14 residues. Written as DNA, the CDR3 is TGTGCCAGCAGGGTGGACAGGAGCACAGATACGCAGTATTTT. It yields the protein CASRVDRSTDTQYF.

The J gene is TRBJ2-1, the V gene TRBV5-1, with D hard to call. Deletions cut 0 bases from V and 2 bases from J, with 9 bases between. CDR1 and CDR2 from the germline V gene are SGHRS and YFSETQ. CDR3 size: 15 residues. The CDR3 bases are TGCGCCAGCAGCTTGGTGCAGGCCACCTACAATGAGCAGTTCTTC. This gives the protein CASSLVQATYNEQFF.

On this clone itself: The junction departs from germline at one end; a sequencing error may be responsible. This rearrangement joins TRBV28 to TRBJ1-4; 8 positions match TRBD1. Germline CDR1 MDHEN, CDR2 SYDVKM. The CDR3 totals 17 residues. The CDR3 DNA reads as TGTGCCAGCAGTTTAGGTGCAGGGGGGACAGGTCGTGAAAAACCGTTTTTT. It translates to CASSLGAGGTGREKPFF.

The CDR3 nucleotides are TGCGCCAGCAGCCAAGAAGGGGGAGAGTGGGAGACCCAGTACTTC. Translating it yields CASSQEGGEWETQYF. V usage is TRBV4-3 and J usage is TRBJ2-5; D perhaps matches TRBD1 (6 bases). Per the germline V gene, CDR1 is LGHNA and CDR2 is YSLEER. Trimming took 0 bases from V and 5 from J, leaving 13 bases between them. CDR3 length: 15 amino acids.

The rearrangement uses TRBV5-4 and TRBJ2-3; D ambiguous. This CDR3 contains 16 residues. Between the trimmed V and J ends, which lost 0 bases and 0 bases, there was a span of 11 bases. Per germline, CDR1 SGHNT and CDR2 YYREEE (reference sequence). CDR3 in amino acids: CASSLVGGFSTDTQYF. CDR3 coding DNA: TGTGCCAGCAGCTTGGTCGGCGGATTTAGCACAGATACGCAGTATTTT. The variable domain in full, with the rest retrieved from reference TRBV5-4 and TRBJ2-3, is ETGVTQSPTHLIKTRGQQVTLRCSSQSGHNTVSWYQQALGQGPQFIFQYYREEENGRGNFPPRFSGLQFPNYSSELNVNALELDDSALYLCASSLVGGFSTDTQYFGPGTRLTVL.

This chain uses TRBV5-4 with TRBJ2-2; 12 bases match TRBD2. CDR3 size: 18 residues. V was pared by 6 bases and J by 0 bases, with 9 bases of the junction left unmatched. The germline CDR1 and CDR2 sequences are SGHNT and YYREEE (reference sequence). CDR3 residues: CASTTSGSSEANTGELFF. CDR3 DNA: TGTGCCAGCACGACTAGCGGGAGTTCTGAAGCGAACACCGGGGAGCTGTTTTTT.

This rearrangement joins TRBV25-1 to TRBJ2-3, with unresolved D. Germline V gene sequence: CDR1 MGHDK, CDR2 SYGVNS. V was pared by 4 bases and J by 1 base, with 6 bases between. This CDR3 spans 13 amino acids. The CDR3 here is CASSVTGTDTQYF. In DNA form, the CDR3 reads TGTGCCAGCAGTGTTACAGGCACAGATACGCAGTATTTT.

This clone was detected only a few times. The V and J genes are TRBV19 and TRBJ2-1; 10 bases agree with TRBD2. The germline V gene has CDR1 LNHDA and CDR2 SQIVND (reference sequence). The V and J ends lost 5 bases and 6 bases, in that order; junction bases with no gene match: 10. The CDR3 length is 16 residues. CDR3 in amino acids: CASSALLAGFVNEQFF. Written as DNA, the CDR3 is TGTGCCAGTAGTGCGTTACTAGCGGGATTTGTCAATGAGCAGTTCTTC.